The 9 T cell receptor beta chains given below trace back to one sample, sequenced in a study of blood T cells in healthy people across ages. A second roughly 7 to 12 cycle PCR used barcoded and J-beta primers. Using its own MiXCR run on the 5' RACE reads, TCRdb lists one record per CDR3 protein. This repertoire shows 850,000 to 1,300,000 distinct CDR3 sequences, roughly 45% found once; its top ten account for approximately 20%. Material for sequencing was blood. All receptors come from a woman in her fifties or sixties in good health.

Only a few counts were recorded for this clonotype. The chain recombines TRBV4-2 with TRBJ2-3; the D is unclear. With 4 bases removed from V and 1 base from J, the gap between germline ends came to 15 bases. The CDR3 consists of 16 residues. Per germline, CDR1 LGHNA and CDR2 YNFKEQ. CDR3 sequence: CASSPTSRSGTDTQYF. DNA of the CDR3: TGTGCCAGCAGCCCTACCTCTAGGTCGGGCACAGATACGCAGTATTTT.

This clonotype appeared a single time. This rearrangement joins TRBV28 to TRBJ2-7, with 7 bases lining up with TRBD1. Germline V gene sequence: CDR1 MDHEN, CDR2 SYDVKM. Trimming cost V 6 bases and J 3 bases; bases outside gene matches: 8. The CDR3 length is 14 residues. CDR3: CASRDSGQLYEQYF. The CDR3 DNA sequence: TGTGCCAGCAGGGATTCGGGACAGCTCTACGAGCAGTACTTC. Full variable domain (missing parts from reference TRBV28 and TRBJ2-7): DVKVTQSSRYLVKRTGEKVFLECVQDMDHENMFWYRQDPGLGLRLIYFSYDVKMKEKGDIPEGYSVSREKKERFSLILESASTNQTSMYLCASRDSGQLYEQYFGPGTRLTVT.

The J gene is TRBJ1-1, the V gene TRBV5-1; TRBD1 might be the D (5 bases). V dropped 0 bases and J dropped 0 bases, with 9 bases sitting between them. The CDR3 extends over 15 amino acids. Per germline, CDR1 SGHRS and CDR2 YFSETQ. This CDR3 reads CASSLAPGLNTEAFF. Written as DNA, the CDR3 is TGCGCCAGCAGCTTGGCCCCAGGGTTGAACACTGAAGCTTTCTTT.

This clonotype was counted between two and nine times. CDR3 nucleotides: TGCAGCGTTGAAGAAGGGTCTAGCGGGGGTAGCACAGATACGCAGTATTTT. Its translation is CSVEEGSSGGSTDTQYF. This chain links TRBV29-1 with TRBJ2-3; 10 bases match TRBD2. Germline values: CDR1 SQVTM, CDR2 ANQGSEA. With V trimmed by 0 bases and J by 0 bases, 6 bases remained unmatched. This CDR3 spans 17 amino acids.

V and J are TRBV12-3 or TRBV12-4 and TRBJ1-1, with 12 bases lining up with TRBD1. The J segment lost 4 bases and the V segment lost 5 bases, leaving 14 bases of the junction unmatched. This CDR3 contains 18 residues. The CDR3 nucleotides are TGTGCCAGCAGTCCCCTCGGGGACAGGGGGCCAGCAAGCACTGAAGCTTTCTTT. Residues: CASSPLGDRGPASTEAFF.

The chain joins TRBV7-9 to TRBJ2-5; a possible D gene is TRBD1 (6 bases). Trimming took off 4 bases at V and 4 bases at J, with 10 bases between the two ends. This CDR3 has 13 residues. Germline values: CDR1 SEHNR, CDR2 FQNEAQ (reference sequence). The CDR3 sequence: CASSSQGAETQYF. The CDR3 DNA reads TGTGCCAGCAGCTCACAGGGAGCAGAGACCCAGTACTTC. The whole variable domain, remainder taken from reference TRBV7-9 and TRBJ2-5, is DTGVSQNPRHKITKRGQNVTFRCDPISEHNRLYWYRQTLGQGPEFLTYFQNEAQLEKSRLLSDRFSAERPKGSFSTLEIQRTEQGDSAMYLCASSSQGAETQYFGPGTRLLVL.

The chain carries TRBV20-1 and TRBJ2-1; 10 bases align to TRBD2. V lost 2 bases and J lost 7; bases outside the gene matches: 8. CDR1 is DFQATT, CDR2 SNEGSKA, per germline (reference sequence). This CDR3 comprises 15 residues. DNA for the CDR3: TGCAGTGCTAGAATCGGACAGCGGGAGGGGAATGAGCAGTTCTTC. It translates to CSARIGQREGNEQFF.

The genes are TRBV7-9 and TRBJ1-2, with D possibly matching TRBD1 (6 bases). Germline values: CDR1 SEHNR, CDR2 FQNEAQ (reference sequence). Trimming left V 5 bases short and J 7 bases short, with 20 bases between. The CDR3 runs to 15 residues. This CDR3 is CASSPKGGLLGGYTF. For the CDR3, the DNA is TGTGCCAGCAGCCCCAAGGGGGGACTACTGGGTGGCTACACCTTC.

The V gene is TRBV11-2, the J gene TRBJ2-3; D is unclear. Trimming pared 7 bases from V and 0 bases from J, leaving 20 bases between. This CDR3 has 17 amino acids. In germline, CDR1 is SGHAT, CDR2 FQNNGV. The CDR3 DNA is TGTGCCAGCACCTTGCGGCGGAGCGACTCTAGCACAGATACGCAGTATTTT. It specifies CASTLRRSDSSTDTQYF.